There are many counts of the clone carrying this T cell receptor (beta chain). V lost 5 bases, J lost 0 bases, and 14 bases lay in between. CDR1 is SGHVS, CDR2 FNYEAQ, per germline. CDR3 length: 15 residues. Each CDR3 protein is one row after TCRdb ran MiXCR on the 5' RACE reads. The table records about 38,000 distinct CDR3 sequences, approximately 10% of them present only once. This sample's time point: technical triplicate 1. This entry belongs to a study of neurological immune-mediated disorders. Material: PBMCs. This receptor was obtained from a man aged 55 to 70 with HTLV-1-associated myelopathy (HAM/TSP). The chain recombines TRBV7-6 with TRBJ2-7; D is possibly TRBD2 (5 bases). The CDR3 loop reads CASSPDGGFSYEQYF. The CDR3 nucleotides are TGTGCCAGCAGCCCCGATGGCGGGTTCTCCTACGAGCAGTACTTC.